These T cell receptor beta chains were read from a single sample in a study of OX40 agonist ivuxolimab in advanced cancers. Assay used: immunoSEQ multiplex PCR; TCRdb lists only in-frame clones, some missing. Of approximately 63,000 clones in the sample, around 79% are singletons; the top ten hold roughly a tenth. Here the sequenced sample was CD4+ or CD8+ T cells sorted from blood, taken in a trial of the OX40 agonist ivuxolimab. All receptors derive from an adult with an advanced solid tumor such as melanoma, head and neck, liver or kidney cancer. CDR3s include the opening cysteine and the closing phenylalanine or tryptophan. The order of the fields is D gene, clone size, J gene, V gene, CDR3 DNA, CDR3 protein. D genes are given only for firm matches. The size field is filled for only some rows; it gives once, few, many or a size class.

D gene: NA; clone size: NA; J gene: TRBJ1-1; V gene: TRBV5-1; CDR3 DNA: TGCGCCAGCAGCGCCAAACAGGGGAACACTGAAGCTTTCTTT; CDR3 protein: CASSAKQGNTEAFF
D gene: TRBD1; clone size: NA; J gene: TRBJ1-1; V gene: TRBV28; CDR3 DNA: TGTGCCAGCAGTTTATCCACCGGACAGGGGGACACTGAAGCTTTCTTT; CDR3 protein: CASSLSTGQGDTEAFF
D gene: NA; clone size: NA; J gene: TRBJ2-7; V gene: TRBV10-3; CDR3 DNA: TGTGCCATCAGTGGGGGAGACAGGAATTACGAGCAGTACTTC; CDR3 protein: CAISGGDRNYEQYF
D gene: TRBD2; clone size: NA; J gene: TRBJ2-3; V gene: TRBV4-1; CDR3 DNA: TGCGCCAGCAGCCAGGGATCTTTAGCGGGGGGCCGTTTTTTT; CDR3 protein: CASSQGSLAGGRFF
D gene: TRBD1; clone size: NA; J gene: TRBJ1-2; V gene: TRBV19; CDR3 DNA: TGTGCCAGTACTCAGACAGGGGAGAACTATGGCTACACCTTC; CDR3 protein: CASTQTGENYGYTF
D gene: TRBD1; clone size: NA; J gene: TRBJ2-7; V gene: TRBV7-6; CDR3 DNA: TGTGCCAGCAGCTGGGGGGACAGGGGGGCCTACGAGCAGTACTTC; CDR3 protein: CASSWGDRGAYEQYF
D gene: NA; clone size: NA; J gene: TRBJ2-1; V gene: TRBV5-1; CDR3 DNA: TGCGCCAGCAGCTTGACCCCCGGCACGGGCTCCTACAATGAGCAGTTCTTC; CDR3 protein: CASSLTPGTGSYNEQFF
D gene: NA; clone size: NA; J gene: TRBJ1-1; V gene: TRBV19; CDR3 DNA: TGTGCCAGTGCCCGGGGCCCGAGCACTGAAGCTTTCTTT; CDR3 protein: CASARGPSTEAFF
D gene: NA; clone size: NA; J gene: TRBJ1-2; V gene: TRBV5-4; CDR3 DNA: TGTGCCAGCAGCTTGGCCGGCTGGAGCTACACCTTC; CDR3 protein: CASSLAGWSYTF
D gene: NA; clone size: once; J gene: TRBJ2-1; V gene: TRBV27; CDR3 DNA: TGTGCCAGCAGTTTCTACAGGGATAGCTCCTACAATGAGCAGTTCTTC; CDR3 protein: CASSFYRDSSYNEQFF
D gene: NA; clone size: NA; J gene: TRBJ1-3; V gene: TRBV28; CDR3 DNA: TGTGCCAGCAGTTTTTTAGGGAACTTAAACACCATATATTTT; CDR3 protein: CASSFLGNLNTIYF
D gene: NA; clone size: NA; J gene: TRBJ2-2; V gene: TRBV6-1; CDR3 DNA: TGTGCCAGCAGCCGACAGGCGCTGAACACCGGGGAGCTGTTTTTT; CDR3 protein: CASSRQALNTGELFF
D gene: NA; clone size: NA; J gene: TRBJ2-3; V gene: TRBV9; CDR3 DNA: TGTGCCAGCAGCGTCCGGACCCGCACAGATACGCAGTATTTT; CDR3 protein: CASSVRTRTDTQYF
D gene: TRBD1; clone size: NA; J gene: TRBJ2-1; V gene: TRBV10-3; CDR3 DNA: TGTGCCATCAGTGAGTCGTTTGGAAAAGGGACAGGGGGCGATTGGAATGAGCAGTTCTTC; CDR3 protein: CAISESFGKGTGGDWNEQFF
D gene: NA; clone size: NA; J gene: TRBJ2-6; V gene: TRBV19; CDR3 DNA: TGTGCCAGTAGTATATTAGGGCCGAGATTGTCTGGGGCCAACGTCCTGACTTTC; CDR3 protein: CASSILGPRLSGANVLTF
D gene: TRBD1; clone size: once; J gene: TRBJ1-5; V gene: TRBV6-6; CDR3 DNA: TGTGCCACAGGGACAGGGAAGAATCAGCCCCAGCATTTT; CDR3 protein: CATGTGKNQPQHF
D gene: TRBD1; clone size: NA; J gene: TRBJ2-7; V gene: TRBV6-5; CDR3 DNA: TGTGCCAGCACCCGACAGGGGCTCTACGAGCAGTACTTC; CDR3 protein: CASTRQGLYEQYF
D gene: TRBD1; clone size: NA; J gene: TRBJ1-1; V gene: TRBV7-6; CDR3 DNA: TGTGCCAGCAGCTTGTTTGACAGGGACACTGAAGCTTTCTTT; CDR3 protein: CASSLFDRDTEAFF
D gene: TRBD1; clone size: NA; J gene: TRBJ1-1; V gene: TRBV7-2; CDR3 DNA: TGTGCCAGCAGCTTAGTTAAAGGACAGGGGGCTGAAGCTTTCTTT; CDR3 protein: CASSLVKGQGAEAFF
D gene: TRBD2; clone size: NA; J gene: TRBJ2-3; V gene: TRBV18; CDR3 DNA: TGTGCCAGCTCACCGGGGACTAGCGGGACAGATACGCAGTATTTT; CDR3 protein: CASSPGTSGTDTQYF
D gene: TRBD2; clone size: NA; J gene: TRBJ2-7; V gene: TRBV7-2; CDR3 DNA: TGTGCCAGCAGCCTTAGGGCTAGCGGTGAGGAGCAGTACTTC; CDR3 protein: CASSLRASGEEQYF
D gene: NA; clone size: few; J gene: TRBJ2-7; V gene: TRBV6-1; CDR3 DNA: TGTGCCAGCAGTGAAGTTGACAGCACACTAGATAGAAGCTTTTTC; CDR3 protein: CASSEVDSTLDRSFF
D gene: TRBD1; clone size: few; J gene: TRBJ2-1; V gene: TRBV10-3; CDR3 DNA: TGTGCCACCTACAGGGGTCAGGGCAATGAGCAGTTCTTC; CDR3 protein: CATYRGQGNEQFF
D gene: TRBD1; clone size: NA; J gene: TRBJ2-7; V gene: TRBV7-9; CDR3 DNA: TGTGCCAGCAGCTTCACAGGGGAGACCTACGAGCAGTACTTC; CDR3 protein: CASSFTGETYEQYF
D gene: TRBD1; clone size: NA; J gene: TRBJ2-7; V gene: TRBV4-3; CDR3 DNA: TGCGCCAGCAGCCAAGTTTTGGTACAGGGGATGAGCTCCTACGAGCAGTACTTC; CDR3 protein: CASSQVLVQGMSSYEQYF
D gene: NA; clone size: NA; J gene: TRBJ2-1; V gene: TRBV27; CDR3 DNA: TGTGCCAGCAGTCTACAGGGTTTTACCCACAATGAGCAGTTCTTC; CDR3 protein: CASSLQGFTHNEQFF
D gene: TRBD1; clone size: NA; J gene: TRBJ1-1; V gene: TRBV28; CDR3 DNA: TGTGCCAGCAAGGGACAGGGGACCCCTGAAGCTTTCTTT; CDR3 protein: CASKGQGTPEAFF
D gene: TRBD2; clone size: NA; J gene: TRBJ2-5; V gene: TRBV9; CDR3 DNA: TGTGCCAGCAGCCCCCGAAGGCTAGCGGGGCAAGAGACCCAGTACTTC; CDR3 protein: CASSPRRLAGQETQYF
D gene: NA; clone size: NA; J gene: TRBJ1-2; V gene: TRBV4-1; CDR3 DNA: TGCGCCAGCAGCCAAGCCTCAGGTCACTATGGCTACACCTTC; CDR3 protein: CASSQASGHYGYTF
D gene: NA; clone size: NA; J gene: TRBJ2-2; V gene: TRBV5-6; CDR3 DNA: TGTGCCAGCAGCGGCCTGGGTGGTGCCGGGGAGCTGTTTTTT; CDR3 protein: CASSGLGGAGELFF
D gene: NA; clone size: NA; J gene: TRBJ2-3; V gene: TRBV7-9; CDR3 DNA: TGTGCCAGCAGCTGGGGGGATACGCAGTATTTT; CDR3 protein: CASSWGDTQYF